This record concerns one T cell receptor beta chain sequence. As yet, its antigen is unknown. This CDR3 comprises 15 residues. Germline CDR1 DFQATT, CDR2 SNEGSKA (reference sequence). No DNA is given; TCRdb re-called the 5' RACE reads and lists each CDR3 protein once. This table lists about 21,000 distinct CDR3 sequences. These data are taken from a study of T cells expressing NK-cell markers. Study-level information: In sorted CD3+CD56+NKG2C+, CD3+CD56+NKG2C- and CD3+CD56-NKG2C+ T cells, TCR beta repertoires were obtained. Study findings and constraints: Also leading the CD3+CD56-NKG2C+ fraction in a few donors were these clonotypes. In about six donors, dominant CD3+CD56+NKG2C+ clonotypes ranked among the top 10 CD8+ clonotypes.

The specimen sequenced was blood T cells: a sorted CD56 or NKG2C T cell subset, CD4+ or CD8+ T cells, or bulk PBMC T cells (not recorded which). The receptor comes from a man aged 18-69 years in good health. The chain is built from TRBV20-1 and TRBJ1-4. CDR3 residues: CSARDFKIGSQKLFF.